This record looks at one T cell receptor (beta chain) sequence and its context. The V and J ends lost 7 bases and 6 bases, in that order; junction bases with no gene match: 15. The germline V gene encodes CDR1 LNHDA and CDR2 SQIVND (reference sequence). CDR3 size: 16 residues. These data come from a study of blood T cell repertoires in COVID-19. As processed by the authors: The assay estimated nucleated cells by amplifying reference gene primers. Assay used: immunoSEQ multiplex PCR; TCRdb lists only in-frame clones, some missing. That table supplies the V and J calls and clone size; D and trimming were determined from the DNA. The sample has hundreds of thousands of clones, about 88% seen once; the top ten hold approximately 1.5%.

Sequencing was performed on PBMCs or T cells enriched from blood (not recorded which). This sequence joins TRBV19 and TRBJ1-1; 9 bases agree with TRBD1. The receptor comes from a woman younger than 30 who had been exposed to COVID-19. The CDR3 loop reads CASTDPGTGSYAEAFF. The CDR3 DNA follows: TGTGCCAGTACCGACCCCGGGACAGGGTCGTACGCTGAAGCTTTCTTT. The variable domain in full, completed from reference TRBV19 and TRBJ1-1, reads DGGITQSPKYLFRKEGQNVTLSCEQNLNHDAMYWYRQDPGQGLRLIYYSQIVNDFQKGDIAEGYSVSREKKESFPLTVTSAQKNPTAFYLCASTDPGTGSYAEAFFGQGTRLTVV.